Below, 4 T cell receptor beta chains from the same sample are listed, as sequenced in a study of shared clonotypes between healthy human individuals. Using immunoSEQ multiplex PCR, the repertoire was profiled, and TCRdb retains in-frame clones only, with some absent. In the table there are 2 million to 2.5 million clones, roughly 95% of which are singletons. Sequenced input: naive CD4+ T cells sorted from blood. Described subset: CD45RA+ positively selected. The receptors originated from a man aged 18 to 29 in good health.

This clone was recorded only once. The rearrangement uses TRBV14 and TRBJ2-3; 10 positions match TRBD2. Trimming at V came to 0 bases and at J to 5 bases, leaving 5 bases not matched to a gene. Per the germline V gene, CDR1 is SGHDN and CDR2 is FVKESK. This CDR3 comprises 16 residues. The DNA of the CDR3 is TGTGCCAGCAGCCAAGACGGGCTAGCGGGAGTAGATACGCAGTATTTT. This codes for CASSQDGLAGVDTQYF. Drawing the rest from reference TRBV14 and TRBJ2-3, the complete variable domain is EAGVTQFPSHSVIEKGQTVTLRCDPISGHDNLYWYRRVMGKEIKFLLHFVKESKQDESGMPNNRFLAERTGGTYSTLKVQPAELEDSGVYFCASSQDGLAGVDTQYFGPGTRLTVL.

The chain links TRBV27 to TRBJ2-3; D remains unclear. CDR1 MNHEY and CDR2 SMNVEV come from the germline V gene (reference sequence). This CDR3 region has 13 residues. Deletions cut 0 bases from V and 8 bases from J, with 9 bases between. CDR3 coding DNA: TGTGCCAGCAGTTTATCGAAATCGGGTACGCAGTATTTT. This codes for CASSLSKSGTQYF.

The rearrangement uses TRBV5-1 and TRBJ2-1, with TRBD2 matching 7 bases. Per germline, CDR1 SGHRS and CDR2 YFSETQ. The CDR3 covers 18 residues. V trimming: 3 bases; J trimming: 0 bases; junction bases outside the gene matches: 12. The DNA for the CDR3 is TGCGCCAGCAGCTCTGGGGTACTAGCGTCAACCTCCTACAATGAGCAGTTCTTC. Translation: CASSSGVLASTSYNEQFF. The variable domain in full, with the rest retrieved from reference TRBV5-1 and TRBJ2-1, is KAGVTQTPRYLIKTRGQQVTLSCSPISGHRSVSWYQQTPGQGLQFLFEYFSETQRNKGNFPGRFSGRQFSNSRSEMNVSTLELGDSALYLCASSSGVLASTSYNEQFFGPGTRLTVL.

The CDR3 region is CASSPPYTSGQYNEQFF. CDR3 bases: TGTGCCAGCTCACCCCCTTATACTAGCGGGCAGTACAATGAGCAGTTCTTC. The chain combines TRBV18 with TRBJ2-1, with 9 bases that match TRBD2. Germline CDR1 KGHSH, CDR2 LQKENI. V was pared by 3 bases and J by 4 bases, with 10 bases of the junction left unmatched. This CDR3 region has 17 residues. Drawing the rest from reference TRBV18 and TRBJ2-1, the complete variable domain is NAGVMQNPRHLVRRRGQEARLRCSPMKGHSHVYWYRQLPEEGLKFMVYLQKENIIDESGMPKERFSAEFPKEGPSILRIQQVVRGDSAAYFCASSPPYTSGQYNEQFFGPGTRLTVL.